Listed below are T cell receptor beta chains from one sample, sequenced in a study of early T cells in non-severe SARS-CoV-2 infection. TCRdb recomputed calls from the 5' RACE reads with MiXCR, one row per CDR3 protein. The data contain roughly 53,000 distinct CDR3 sequences, about 10% of them seen just once; the ten biggest clones take up around 4.1%. Material: whole blood. The source of these receptors is an adult who was a healthcare worker with PCR-confirmed SARS-CoV-2 infection or an uninfected control (not recorded which). Each CDR3 is given with its conserved first and last residue. D genes are given only for firm matches. The listing skips clone size in some rows; elsewhere it reads once, few, many or a size class.

J | D | size | V | DNA | CDR3
TRBJ1-2 | TRBD1 | . | TRBV6-6 | TGTGCCAGCAGTTACTCGAGGACAGGGTTCGGCTATGGCTACACCTTC | CASSYSRTGFGYGYTF
TRBJ1-4 | . | . | TRBV12-3/TRBV12-4 | TGTGCCAGCAGTTGGGGAGGGATAAATGAAAAACTGTTTTTT | CASSWGGINEKLFF
TRBJ2-3 | TRBD2 | few | TRBV4-1 | TGCGCCAGCAGCCAAGATAGCGGGGGGGTCGGGACAGATACGCAGTATTTT | CASSQDSGGVGTDTQYF
TRBJ1-6 | . | . | TRBV6-2/TRBV6-3 | TGTGCCAGCAGTTACGGCTACATGGGGCGAGGATCACCCCTCCACTTT | CASSYGYMGRGSPLHF
TRBJ2-3 | . | few | TRBV7-9 | TGTGCCAGCCCGGATGGGTCCGCAGATACGCAGTATTTT | CASPDGSADTQYF
TRBJ2-7 | TRBD1 | . | TRBV6-2/TRBV6-3 | TGTGCCAGCAGAGCACTCTGGACAGGGGGCGCGAGGGAGCAGTACTTC | CASRALWTGGAREQYF
TRBJ1-2 | . | . | TRBV6-5 | TGTGCCAGCATCCCTCTGGGGGGCTTTAACTATGGCTACACCTTC | CASIPLGGFNYGYTF
TRBJ1-3 | . | many | TRBV5-1 | TGCGCCAGCAGCTTGGGGTCGGCAGGGGCGCGCTCTGGAAACACCATATATTTT | CASSLGSAGARSGNTIYF
TRBJ2-5 | TRBD1 | many | TRBV28 | TGTGCCAGCAGCGTGACAGGGCACCTCCAAGAGACCCAGTACTTC | CASSVTGHLQETQYF
TRBJ1-2 | TRBD1 | many | TRBV29-1 | TGCAGCGTGGCGACAGGGGGAGCTAACTATGGCTACACCTTC | CSVATGGANYGYTF
TRBJ1-1 | TRBD1 | few | TRBV27 | TGTGCCAGCAGTTTGTTCCGGGACAGTGAAGCTTTCTTT | CASSLFRDSEAFF
TRBJ1-6 | . | . | TRBV6-6 | TGTGCCAGCAGTTATTCACCCGGACCAAATAATTCACCCCTCCACTTT | CASSYSPGPNNSPLHF
TRBJ2-3 | . | few | TRBV10-3 | TGTGCCATCAGTGAGTCGAGGGCAGGGAGGCTCACAGATACGCAGTATTTT | CAISESRAGRLTDTQYF
TRBJ1-2 | TRBD1 | few | TRBV19 | TGTGCCAGTAGTACCTCGACAGGGACAGGCTACACCTTC | CASSTSTGTGYTF
TRBJ1-1 | . | few | TRBV10-3 | TGTGCCATCAGCCCCAGCGGGGGGGGTACTGAAGCTTTCTTT | CAISPSGGGTEAFF
TRBJ2-1 | TRBD1 | many | TRBV2 | TGTGCCAGCAGTGGGACAGGGCGCAATGAGCAGTTCTTC | CASSGTGRNEQFF
TRBJ1-1 | TRBD1 | many | TRBV7-9 | TGTGCCAGCAGCTGGGGACAGGGTGACACTGAAGCTTTCTTT | CASSWGQGDTEAFF
TRBJ2-7 | . | many | TRBV11-2 | TGTGCCAGCAGCCTGTCGCCGGGACACTCCTACGAGCAGTACTTC | CASSLSPGHSYEQYF
TRBJ1-1 | . | . | TRBV29-1 | TGCAGCGCCAAGAACACTGAAGCTTTCTTT | CSAKNTEAFF
TRBJ2-5 | TRBD1 | many | TRBV3-1 | TGTGCCAGCAGCCAAGCCGGGACAGGGGAGACCCAGTACTTC | CASSQAGTGETQYF
TRBJ1-6 | . | many | TRBV6-2/TRBV6-3 | TGTGCCAGCAGCAGAGACAGGACCATTTCACCCCTCCACTTT | CASSRDRTISPLHF
TRBJ2-3 | TRBD2 | . | TRBV20-1 | TGCAGTGCTAGAGGGGGACTAGCGGGAACAGATACGCAGTATTTT | CSARGGLAGTDTQYF
TRBJ2-3 | TRBD2 | . | TRBV20-1 | TGCAGTGCCGCATCCGGGGGGGCCGAAGATACGCAGTATTTT | CSAASGGAEDTQYF
TRBJ1-1 | . | many | TRBV9 | TGTGCCAGCAGCGTTGCAGCGGGGAACATAAACCGGAACACTGAAGCTTTCTTT | CASSVAAGNINRNTEAFF
TRBJ2-2 | . | many | TRBV6-1 | TGTGCCAGCAGCCTCCCAGGGGGGCAGCGATGGACCGGGGAGCTGTTTTTT | CASSLPGGQRWTGELFF
TRBJ2-2 | . | . | TRBV12-3/TRBV12-4 | TGTGCCAGCAGTTTCCGGAACACCGGGGAGCTGTTTTTT | CASSFRNTGELFF
TRBJ1-4 | . | many | TRBV29-1 | TGCAGCGTTGAACGAACAGGGCCAAATGAAAAACTGTTTTTT | CSVERTGPNEKLFF
TRBJ2-7 | . | many | TRBV12-3/TRBV12-4 | TGTGCCAGCAGTTTAAGTTCGGCAGGGCAAACCTACGAGCAGTACTTC | CASSLSSAGQTYEQYF
TRBJ2-7 | TRBD1 | few | TRBV4-1 | TGCGCCAGCAGCCTCTCTGACAGGGGGCCCTACGAGCAGTACTTC | CASSLSDRGPYEQYF
TRBJ2-5 | . | few | TRBV13 | TGTGCCAGCAGCCTCTATATCCGAACTTCGGGAAAAACTGTCCAAGAGACCCAGTACTTC | CASSLYIRTSGKTVQETQYF
TRBJ1-5 | . | many | TRBV6-1 | TGTGCCAGCATTTTGAGGGACCCCTGGGGCAATCAGCCCCAGCATTTT | CASILRDPWGNQPQHF
TRBJ1-2 | . | many | TRBV9 | TGTGCCAGCAGCGGACCTATGGTGCAGGTCCTTGGCTACACCTTC | CASSGPMVQVLGYTF
TRBJ1-4 | . | . | TRBV5-1 | TGCGCCAGCAGCTTTTCGCCCCCTAATGAAAAACTGATTTTT | CASSFSPPNEKLIF
TRBJ1-1 | . | . | TRBV7-3 | TGTGCCAGCAGCTTGAGCGGGGCTGACACTGAAGCTTTCTTT | CASSLSGADTEAFF
TRBJ2-1 | . | . | TRBV7-2 | TGTGCCAGCAGCTCTCAAGGTGGGCTAGCCCGGCAGTTCTTC | CASSSQGGLARQFF
TRBJ1-5 | . | many | TRBV7-2 | TGTGCCAGCAGCTTAGAACGGGATCAGCCCCAGCATTTT | CASSLERDQPQHF
TRBJ2-7 | . | . | TRBV18 | TGTGCCAGCTCACCGGCGTCAGCAATGTACGAGCAGTACTTC | CASSPASAMYEQYF
TRBJ2-3 | TRBD2 | many | TRBV6-6 | TGTGCCAGCAGTTCCCATCCTAGCGGGAGGGCCCCAGATACGCAGTATTTT | CASSSHPSGRAPDTQYF
TRBJ2-3 | . | few | TRBV11-2 | TGTGCCAGCAGCTTAGTGAGAGAGACAGATACGCAGTATTTT | CASSLVRETDTQYF
TRBJ2-1 | . | . | TRBV7-2 | TGTGCCAGCAGCTTAGTAAGCGCAAGCTCCTACAATGAGCAGTTCTTC | CASSLVSASSYNEQFF
TRBJ2-1 | . | . | TRBV11-3 | TGTGCCAGCAGCCCCAACCGGGACTCCTACAATGAGCAGTTCTTC | CASSPNRDSYNEQFF
TRBJ2-2 | . | . | TRBV7-6 | TGTGCCAGCATCTCGACAGCGGTTACCGGGGAGCTGTTTTTT | CASISTAVTGELFF
TRBJ2-1 | TRBD2 | . | TRBV7-9 | TGTGCCAGCAGCCCCGGGACTAGCGGGGGGGCGAGAGGATACAATGAGCAGTTCTTC | CASSPGTSGGARGYNEQFF
TRBJ2-5 | . | few | TRBV7-6 | TGTGCCAGCAGCTTAGCGCTTCGCGAGACCCAGTACTTC | CASSLALRETQYF
TRBJ2-3 | . | few | TRBV29-1 | TGCAGCGTTGAAGATACAGGGTTAGATACGCAGTATTTT | CSVEDTGLDTQYF
TRBJ1-1 | . | many | TRBV12-3/TRBV12-4 | TGTGCCAGCAGTGTCCTTCTGCGAGAATTTGAAGCTTTCTTT | CASSVLLREFEAFF
TRBJ2-7 | . | few | TRBV7-8 | TGTGCCAGCAGCTTAGGGCCCTCGGGAGAGCAGTACTTC | CASSLGPSGEQYF
TRBJ1-2 | . | many | TRBV6-1 | TGTGCCAGCAGTGCCCAGCTGGGGGGGAGAAACTATGGCTACACCTTC | CASSAQLGGRNYGYTF
TRBJ2-7 | TRBD1 | . | TRBV5-6 | TGTGCCAGCAGCTTACTACCCGCTCTGACAGGGCATGCTTACGAGCAGTACTTC | CASSLLPALTGHAYEQYF
TRBJ1-5 | . | . | TRBV12-3/TRBV12-4 | TGTGCCAGCAGGGAGACAGAGCTTAGCAATCAGCCCCAGCATTTT | CASRETELSNQPQHF
TRBJ2-4 | . | . | TRBV2 | TGTGCCAGCAGTGGCGGTTCAGCCAAAAACATTCAGTACTTC | CASSGGSAKNIQYF
TRBJ1-2 | . | . | TRBV29-1 | TGCAGCCATAGACAGACTAACTATGGCTACACCTTC | CSHRQTNYGYTF